This T cell receptor (beta chain) is drawn from a study of blood T cell repertoires in COVID-19. Participants were placed into cohorts based on the clinical history they reported. Germline CDR1 is KGHSH and CDR2 is LQKENI. V shed 4 bases and J shed 0 bases, with 13 bases lying between them. The CDR3 contains 16 residues. Sequencing used immunoSEQ multiplex PCR; TCRdb keeps in-frame clones, though not all of them. In the table there are some 190,000 clones, over 70% of which are singletons. The sample taken for sequencing was PBMCs or T cells enriched from blood (not recorded which). The chain carries TRBV18 and TRBJ1-3; D perhaps matches TRBD1 (5 bases). The origin of this receptor is a man in his 60s who had been exposed to COVID-19. The CDR3 loop reads CASSLLVGLSGNTIYF. In nucleotides, the CDR3 is TGTGCCAGCTCACTTCTCGTGGGGCTCTCTGGAAACACCATATATTTT.